Included here is one T cell receptor beta chain sequence, with context. The ends were cut back, 7 bases at V and 0 bases at J, with 9 bases in the middle. CDR3 length: 13 residues. This entry comes from a study of blood T cell repertoires in COVID-19. Generated by immunoSEQ multiplex PCR, the TCRdb table keeps only in-frame clones and is missing some. The table lists roughly 190,000 clones, roughly 80% of them singletons. The specimen was peripheral blood. The chain recombines TRBV12-3 or TRBV12-4 with TRBJ1-2; D is undetermined. This TCR was sampled from a woman aged 45-60 years with acute or convalescent COVID-19. The CDR3 DNA follows: TGTGCCAGCAATGGAGGGTCTAACTATGGCTACACCTTC. It is translated as CASNGGSNYGYTF.